This entry lists 26 T cell receptor beta chains sequenced from one sample in a study of CD4 T cells in relation to SARS-CoV-2 and coronaviruses. Before the COVID-19 pandemic, during about 2010-2018, CD4+ T cells were taken from unexposed donors. CD4+ T cells were isolated from the cells after nine to eleven days of culture. These receptors are not linked to any known antigen. TCRdb keeps only in-frame clones here, not all; method: immunoSEQ multiplex PCR. The repertoire holds 20,000 to 25,000 clones, more than 60% seen once, with roughly an eighth in the top ten. Sequenced material: CD4+ T cells from PBMCs, cultured in vitro. These receptors were obtained from a human donor in good health.

This clone was counted a few times. The rearrangement links TRBV19 to TRBJ1-3; unclear D gene. Germline V gene lookup returns CDR1 LNHDA and CDR2 SQIVND (reference sequence). This CDR3 comprises 17 residues. Trimming took off 5 bases at V and 0 bases at J, with 17 bases between the two ends. CDR3 sequence reads: CASSFRGPNYSGNTIYF. CDR3 bases: TGTGCCAGTAGTTTCCGAGGCCCCAATTACTCTGGAAACACCATATATTTT.

This clone was observed a few times. The chain links TRBV7-8 to TRBJ1-1; no firm D call. In germline, CDR1 is SGHVS, CDR2 FQNEAQ. Trimming took 1 base from V and 3 from J, leaving 6 bases between them. The CDR3 consists of 13 residues. The CDR3 reads CASSLVRYTEAFF. As DNA, the CDR3 is TGTGCCAGCAGCTTAGTTCGTTACACTGAAGCTTTCTTT.

This chain connects TRBV5-5 to TRBJ1-1, with D unresolved. Trimming left V 4 bases short and J 0 bases short, with 7 bases between. Germline CDR1 reads SGHKS; CDR2 reads YYEKEE (reference sequence). CDR3 length equals 13 residues. The CDR3 DNA is TGTGCCAGCAGCATAGCCATGAACACTGAAGCTTTCTTT. It is translated as CASSIAMNTEAFF.

V is TRBV2 and J is TRBJ2-7; D possibly corresponds to TRBD1 (7 bases). The ends were cut back, 4 bases at V and 5 bases at J, with 15 bases in the middle. This CDR3 is built from 14 residues. Per the germline V gene, CDR1 is SNHLY and CDR2 is FYNNEI. The CDR3 DNA follows: TGTGCCAGCAGTGCGGTCAGGGGGGAGAACGAGCAGTACTTC. Translation: CASSAVRGENEQYF. Full variable domain (rest looked up from reference TRBV2 and TRBJ2-7): EPEVTQTPSHQVTQMGQEVILRCVPISNHLYFYWYRQILGQKVEFLVSFYNNEISEKSEIFDDQFSVERPDGSNFTLKIRSTKLEDSAMYFCASSAVRGENEQYFGPGTRLTVT.

The CDR3 region has the DNA TGTGCCAGCAGTGTTCCAGGGGGTCAGCCCCAGCATTTT. As protein: CASSVPGGQPQHF. J is TRBJ1-5 and V is TRBV12-3 or TRBV12-4; 7 bases are shared with TRBD1. The CDR3 sequence is 13 residues long. V lost 5 bases and J lost 6; bases outside the gene matches: 4.

The chain links TRBV18 to TRBJ2-1; D is possibly TRBD1 or TRBD2 (6 bases each). V was clipped by 5 bases and J by 9 bases, with 20 bases between them. Germline values: CDR1 KGHSH, CDR2 LQKENI. The CDR3 has 15 residues. The CDR3 DNA reads as TGTGCCAGCTCAGTCCAGGGGACTCTAAGGACTGAGCAGTTCTTC. Its translation is CASSVQGTLRTEQFF. The variable domain in full, with the rest retrieved from reference TRBV18 and TRBJ2-1, is NAGVMQNPRHLVRRRGQEARLRCSPMKGHSHVYWYRQLPEEGLKFMVYLQKENIIDESGMPKERFSAEFPKEGPSILRIQQVVRGDSAAYFCASSVQGTLRTEQFFGPGTRLTVL.

The chain has TRBV6-7 and TRBJ1-1, with a possible D match to TRBD1 (6 bases). TRBV6-7 is given ORF status, its function remaining uncertain. The CDR3 loop spans 17 amino acids. Trimming took off 7 bases at V and 0 bases at J, with 21 bases between the two ends. CDR3 nucleotides: TGTGCCAGCACACAGGGTTTGGAAAATCCCATGAACACTGAAGCTTTCTTT. It translates to CASTQGLENPMNTEAFF.

The chain is built from TRBV14 and TRBJ2-1; a possible D gene is TRBD2 (5 bases). Germline CDR1 reads SGHDN; CDR2 reads FVKESK. The CDR3 runs to 14 residues. Trimming removed 0 bases at V and 8 bases at J, with 11 bases between. CDR3 protein: CASSQDLASYEQFF. CDR3 nucleotide sequence: TGTGCCAGCAGCCAAGATCTCGCTAGCTATGAGCAGTTCTTC. The variable domain in full, completed from reference TRBV14 and TRBJ2-1, reads EAGVTQFPSHSVIEKGQTVTLRCDPISGHDNLYWYRRVMGKEIKFLLHFVKESKQDESGMPNNRFLAERTGGTYSTLKVQPAELEDSGVYFCASSQDLASYEQFFGPGTRLTVL.

The gene calls are TRBV14 and TRBJ2-3; 12 bases agree with TRBD1. The CDR3 length is 18 residues. In germline, CDR1 is SGHDN, CDR2 FVKESK. V was pared by 1 base and J by 7 bases, with 12 bases of the junction left unmatched. The CDR3 DNA sequence: TGTGCCAGCAGCCAAGGAACTTTAAGGGACAGGGGGCAATATACGCAGTATTTT. Protein sequence: CASSQGTLRDRGQYTQYF.

The chain is built from TRBV14 and TRBJ2-7; D is possibly TRBD1 (5 bases). Between the trimmed V and J ends, which lost 4 bases and 4 bases, there was a span of 8 bases. The CDR3 has 12 amino acids. Germline V lookup: CDR1 SGHDN, CDR2 FVKESK. The DNA for the CDR3 is TGTGCCAGCAGCCCAGGGATTTACGAGCAGTACTTC. Translating gives CASSPGIYEQYF.

The V call is TRBV27, the J call TRBJ2-1; perhaps TRBD1 as D (6 bases). The germline V gene encodes CDR1 MNHEY and CDR2 SMNVEV (reference sequence). The length of the CDR3 is 17 residues. Trimming left V 5 bases short and J 1 base short, with 18 bases between. CDR3 sequence reads: CASSPLGRRGSYNEQFF. CDR3 bases: TGTGCCAGCAGTCCCCTAGGTCGAAGGGGGTCCTACAATGAGCAGTTCTTC.

This chain connects TRBV11-2 to TRBJ2-1; 9 bases line up with TRBD1. The J segment lost 6 bases and the V segment lost 5 bases, leaving 5 bases of the junction unmatched. Germline CDR1 is SGHAT and CDR2 is FQNNGV. This CDR3 has 14 residues. CDR3 sequence: CASSTQGASNEQFF. The CDR3 bases are TGTGCCAGCAGCACACAGGGGGCAAGCAATGAGCAGTTCTTC.

This clone has just a few counts. The chain has TRBV4-1 and TRBJ1-2; no definite D call. CDR1 and CDR2 from the germline V gene are MGHRA and YSYEKL. V was cut by 1 base and J by 6 bases, with 15 bases left in between. The CDR3 is made up of 15 amino acids. The CDR3 DNA reads as TGCGCCAGCAGCCAAGTAATCGGCATTGGCCATGGCTACACCTTC. Translated, it gives CASSQVIGIGHGYTF.

The J gene is TRBJ1-4, the V gene TRBV21-1. TRBV21-1 has pseudogene status. CDR3 length equals 19 residues. The CDR3 sequence is CASPPECRGEEATNEKLFF. The CDR3 DNA reads TGTGCCAGCCCTCCTGAATGCCGCGGGGAGGAAGCAACTAATGAAAAACTGTTTTTT.

The V gene is TRBV28, the J gene TRBJ2-7; 12 bases fit TRBD2. CDR3 length: 22 residues. Germline CDR1 reads MDHEN; CDR2 reads SYDVKM. The ends lost 8 bases at V and 3 bases at J; junction bases unmatched: 29. The CDR3 nucleotides read TGTGCCAGCGGGGGCCGTTGGACAGCTGGACTAGCGGGGAGCCGATGGGTCTACGAGCAGTACTTC. It translates to CASGGRWTAGLAGSRWVYEQYF.

This clone showed up just a few times. The J gene is TRBJ1-2, the V gene TRBV12-3 or TRBV12-4, with TRBD1 as a possible D gene (5 bases). This CDR3 has 13 amino acids. The V and J ends lost 5 bases and 8 bases respectively, with 15 bases between them. CDR3 bases: TGTGCCAGCAGTCTCCCTCGGCGGGGCGGCTACACCTTC. Amino acids: CASSLPRRGGYTF.

This clone turned up a few times. The V call is TRBV19, the J call TRBJ2-2; D is unresolved. Per the germline V gene, CDR1 is LNHDA and CDR2 is SQIVND (reference sequence). The CDR3 sequence is 15 residues long. V gave up 4 bases and J gave up 4 bases, with 13 bases separating them. CDR3 protein: CASSKLWSSTGELFF. The CDR3 region has the DNA TGTGCCAGTAGTAAACTATGGTCCTCCACCGGGGAGCTGTTTTTT.

J is TRBJ2-1 and V is TRBV25-1; D remains ambiguous. The length of the CDR3 is 13 residues. The V gene's germline CDR1 is MGHDK and CDR2 SYGVNS. V lost 2 bases to trimming and J lost 7 bases, with 9 bases between them. CDR3 sequence reads: CASSEEVGNEQFF. The CDR3 nucleotides read TGTGCCAGCAGTGAAGAGGTGGGGAATGAGCAGTTCTTC.

V is TRBV3-1 (or the pseudogene TRBV3-2) and J is TRBJ2-4; D is possibly TRBD2 (6 bases). CDR3 length equals 18 residues. From germline, CDR1 is LGHDT and CDR2 YNNKEL (reference sequence). Trimming stripped 5 bases from V and 11 bases from J, with 31 bases between. The CDR3 reads CASSDSGTLRSATPFQYF. The CDR3 DNA reads TGTGCCAGCAGCGATAGCGGAACTCTCCGGTCCGCCACCCCATTTCAGTACTTC.

J is TRBJ2-5 and V is TRBV19; a possible D gene is TRBD1 (8 bases). This CDR3 has 18 amino acids. Germline lookup yields CDR1 LNHDA and CDR2 SQIVND (reference sequence). Trimming took 6 bases from V and 1 from J, leaving 24 bases between them. This chain's CDR3 is CASSAIFTGGVIQETQYF. The CDR3 DNA reads as TGTGCCAGTAGCGCTATTTTCACAGGGGGGGTTATCCAAGAGACCCAGTACTTC.

The genes are TRBV5-1 and TRBJ2-2; 10 nucleotides line up with TRBD2. CDR1 and CDR2 from the germline V gene are SGHRS and YFSETQ. J lost 4 bases, V lost 0 bases, and 9 bases had no gene match. The CDR3 is 18 residues long. This CDR3 reads CASSLGLAGGPATGELFF. The CDR3 bases are TGCGCCAGCAGCTTGGGATTAGCGGGAGGTCCGGCCACCGGGGAGCTGTTTTTT. The whole variable domain, remainder taken from reference TRBV5-1 and TRBJ2-2, is KAGVTQTPRYLIKTRGQQVTLSCSPISGHRSVSWYQQTPGQGLQFLFEYFSETQRNKGNFPGRFSGRQFSNSRSEMNVSTLELGDSALYLCASSLGLAGGPATGELFFGEGSRLTVL.

The chain is built from TRBV24-1 and TRBJ1-5, with a weak D call TRBD1 (5 bases). This CDR3 is 12 amino acids long. In germline, CDR1 is KGHDR, CDR2 SFDVKD. Trimming removed 10 bases at V and 4 bases at J, with 10 bases between. In nucleotides, the CDR3 is TGTGCCACGTCGTGGGGGAATCAGCCCCAGCATTTT. Its translation: CATSWGNQPQHF.

As DNA, the CDR3 is TGTGCCAGCAGCTTATCGGGATCGACCAATGAGCAGTTCTTC. Amino acid sequence: CASSLSGSTNEQFF. The chain combines TRBV7-3 with TRBJ2-1; tentative D call: TRBD2 (5 bases). The CDR3 has 14 amino acids. Trimming took off 2 bases at V and 6 bases at J, with 11 bases between the two ends. Germline CDR1 is SGHTA and CDR2 is FQGTGA.

The rearrangement uses TRBV27 and TRBJ2-7; D not certain. Trimming took 6 bases from V and 3 from J, leaving 12 bases between them. The germline V gene has CDR1 MNHEY and CDR2 SMNVEV (reference sequence). This CDR3 comprises 13 residues. The CDR3 region is CASRQLGRYEQYF. In nucleotides, the CDR3 is TGTGCCAGCAGACAATTAGGTCGCTACGAGCAGTACTTC.

The chain uses TRBV12-3 or TRBV12-4 and TRBJ1-2; TRBD1 agrees at 9 bases. The V segment lost 9 bases and the J segment 8 bases; nucleotides outside the gene matches: 7. CDR3 length: 12 residues. CDR3 nucleotides: TGTGCCAGTACACAGGGGGCTGGAGGCTACACCTTC. Translated: CASTQGAGGYTF.

The chain joins TRBV6-6 to TRBJ2-1, with a tentative D call TRBD2 (5 bases). V shed 5 bases and J shed 9 bases, with 11 bases lying between them. The CDR3 runs 12 residues. Germline V gene data show CDR1 as MNHNY and CDR2 as SVGAGI (reference sequence). CDR3 sequence: CASSLPGFEQFF. Written as DNA, the CDR3 is TGTGCCAGCAGTCTCCCGGGATTTGAGCAGTTCTTC.